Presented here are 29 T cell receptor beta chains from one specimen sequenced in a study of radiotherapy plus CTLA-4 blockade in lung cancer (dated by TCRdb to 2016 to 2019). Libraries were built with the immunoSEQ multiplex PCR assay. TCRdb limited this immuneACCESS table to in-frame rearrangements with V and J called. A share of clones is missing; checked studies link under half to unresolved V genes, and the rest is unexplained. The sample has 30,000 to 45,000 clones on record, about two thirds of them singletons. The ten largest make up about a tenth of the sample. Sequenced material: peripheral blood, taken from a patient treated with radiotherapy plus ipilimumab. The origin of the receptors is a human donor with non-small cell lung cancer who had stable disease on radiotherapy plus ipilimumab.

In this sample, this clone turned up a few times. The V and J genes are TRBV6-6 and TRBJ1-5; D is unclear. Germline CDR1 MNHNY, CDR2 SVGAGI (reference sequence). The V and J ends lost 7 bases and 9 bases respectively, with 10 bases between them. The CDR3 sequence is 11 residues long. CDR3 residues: CASTNSPPQHF. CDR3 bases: TGTGCCAGCACCAACAGCCCGCCCCAGCATTTT.

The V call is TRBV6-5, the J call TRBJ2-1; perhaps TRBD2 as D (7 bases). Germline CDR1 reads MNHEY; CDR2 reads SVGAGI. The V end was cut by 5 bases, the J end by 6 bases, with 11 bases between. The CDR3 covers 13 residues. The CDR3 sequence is CASSRGGSNEQFF. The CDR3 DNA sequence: TGTGCCAGCAGTAGGGGGGGCAGCAATGAGCAGTTCTTC.

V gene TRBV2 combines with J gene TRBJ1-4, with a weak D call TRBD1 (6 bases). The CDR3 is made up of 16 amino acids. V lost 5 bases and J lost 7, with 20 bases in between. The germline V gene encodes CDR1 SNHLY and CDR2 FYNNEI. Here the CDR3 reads CASSPLLGRGSEKLFF. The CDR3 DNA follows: TGTGCCAGCAGTCCCCTTTTGGGCAGGGGCAGTGAAAAACTGTTTTTT.

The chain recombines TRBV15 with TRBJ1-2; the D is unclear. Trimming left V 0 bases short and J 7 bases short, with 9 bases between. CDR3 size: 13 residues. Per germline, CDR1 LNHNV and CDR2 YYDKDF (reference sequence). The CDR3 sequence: CATSRDVGFGYTF. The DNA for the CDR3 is TGTGCCACCAGCAGAGATGTGGGCTTTGGCTACACCTTC. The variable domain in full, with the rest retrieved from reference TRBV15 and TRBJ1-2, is DAMVIQNPRYQVTQFGKPVTLSCSQTLNHNVMYWYQQKSSQAPKLLFHYYDKDFNNEADTPDNFQSRRPNTSFCFLDIRSPGLGDTAMYLCATSRDVGFGYTFGSGTRLTVV.

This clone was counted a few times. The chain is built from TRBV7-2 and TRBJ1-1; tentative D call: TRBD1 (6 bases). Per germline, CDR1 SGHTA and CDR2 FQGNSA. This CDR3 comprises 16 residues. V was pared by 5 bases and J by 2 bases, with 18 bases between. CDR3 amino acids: CASSPSFGGANTEAFF. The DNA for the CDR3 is TGTGCCAGCAGCCCATCCTTTGGGGGGGCAAACACTGAAGCTTTCTTT.

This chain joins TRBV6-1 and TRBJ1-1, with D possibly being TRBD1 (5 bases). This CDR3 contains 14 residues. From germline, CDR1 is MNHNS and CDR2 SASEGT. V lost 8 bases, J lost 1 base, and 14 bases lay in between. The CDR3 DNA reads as TGTGCCAGCGTGCTGGGGGGGACGAACACTGAAGCTTTCTTT. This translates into CASVLGGTNTEAFF.

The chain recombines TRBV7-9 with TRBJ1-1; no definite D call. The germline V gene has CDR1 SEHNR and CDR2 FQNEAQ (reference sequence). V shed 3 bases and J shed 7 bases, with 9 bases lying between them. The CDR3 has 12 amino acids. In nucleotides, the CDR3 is TGTGCCAGCAGCTTCGGGTTCAGTGAAGCTTTCTTT. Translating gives CASSFGFSEAFF.

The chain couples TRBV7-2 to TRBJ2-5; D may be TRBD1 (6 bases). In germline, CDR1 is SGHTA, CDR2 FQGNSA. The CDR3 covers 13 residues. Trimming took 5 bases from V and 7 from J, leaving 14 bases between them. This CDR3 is CASSLRQDGTQYF. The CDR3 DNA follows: TGTGCCAGCAGCCTCCGACAGGATGGGACCCAGTACTTC.

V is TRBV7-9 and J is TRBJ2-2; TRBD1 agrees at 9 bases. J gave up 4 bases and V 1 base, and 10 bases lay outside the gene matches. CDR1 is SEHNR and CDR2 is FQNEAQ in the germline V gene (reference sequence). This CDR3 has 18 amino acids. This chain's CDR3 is CASSLVYGTGSSTGELFF. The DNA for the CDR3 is TGTGCCAGCAGCTTAGTTTACGGGACAGGGTCTAGCACCGGGGAGCTGTTTTTT.

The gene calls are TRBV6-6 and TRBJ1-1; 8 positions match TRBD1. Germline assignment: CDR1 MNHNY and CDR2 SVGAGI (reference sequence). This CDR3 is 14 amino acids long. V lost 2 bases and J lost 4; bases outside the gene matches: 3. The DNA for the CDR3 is TGTGCCAGCAGTTACCCCGGACAGGGCACTGAAGCTTTCTTT. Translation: CASSYPGQGTEAFF.

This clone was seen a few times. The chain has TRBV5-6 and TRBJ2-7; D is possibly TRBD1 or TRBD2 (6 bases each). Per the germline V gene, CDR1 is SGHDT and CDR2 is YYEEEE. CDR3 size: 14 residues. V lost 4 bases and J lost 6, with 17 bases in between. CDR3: CASSVGGASREQYF. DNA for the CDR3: TGTGCCAGCAGCGTGGGGGGCGCGTCTCGCGAGCAGTACTTC.

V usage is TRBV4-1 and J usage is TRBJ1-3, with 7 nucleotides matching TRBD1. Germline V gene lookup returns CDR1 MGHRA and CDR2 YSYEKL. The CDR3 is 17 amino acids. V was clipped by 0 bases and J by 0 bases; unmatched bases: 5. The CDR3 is CASSQDIGGASGNTIYF. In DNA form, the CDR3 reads TGCGCCAGCAGCCAAGATATAGGGGGCGCCTCTGGAAACACCATATATTTT.

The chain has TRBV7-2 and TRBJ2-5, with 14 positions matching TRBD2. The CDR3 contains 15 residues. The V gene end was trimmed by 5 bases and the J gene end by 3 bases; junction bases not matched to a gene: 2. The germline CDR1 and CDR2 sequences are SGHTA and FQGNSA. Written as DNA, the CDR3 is TGTGCCAGCAGCCGACTAGCGGGGGGGAAAGAGACCCAGTACTTC. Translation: CASSRLAGGKETQYF.

The CDR3 spells CASSLSLQGRYGYTF. In DNA, the CDR3 is TGTGCCAGCAGTTTATCGCTGCAGGGGCGCTATGGCTACACCTTC. The chain carries TRBV27 and TRBJ1-2; D is perhaps TRBD1 (6 bases). Looked up from germline, CDR1 is MNHEY and CDR2 is SMNVEV (reference sequence). Trimming shortened V by 0 bases and J by 4 bases, and 12 bases separated the two germline ends. The CDR3 has 15 residues.

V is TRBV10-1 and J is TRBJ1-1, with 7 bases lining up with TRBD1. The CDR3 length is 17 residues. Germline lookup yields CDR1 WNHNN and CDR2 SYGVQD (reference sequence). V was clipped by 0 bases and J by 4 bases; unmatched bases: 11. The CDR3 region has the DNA TGCGCCAGCAGTGAGTCGAAGACAGGGAGTTACGGCACTGAAGCTTTCTTT. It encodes CASSESKTGSYGTEAFF.

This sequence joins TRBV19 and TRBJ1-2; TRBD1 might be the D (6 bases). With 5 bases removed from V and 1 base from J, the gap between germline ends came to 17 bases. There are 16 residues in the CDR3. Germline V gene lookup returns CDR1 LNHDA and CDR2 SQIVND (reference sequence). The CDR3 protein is CASSSYGQQLNYGYTF. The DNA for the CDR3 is TGTGCCAGTAGTTCGTATGGACAGCAGCTTAACTATGGCTACACCTTC.

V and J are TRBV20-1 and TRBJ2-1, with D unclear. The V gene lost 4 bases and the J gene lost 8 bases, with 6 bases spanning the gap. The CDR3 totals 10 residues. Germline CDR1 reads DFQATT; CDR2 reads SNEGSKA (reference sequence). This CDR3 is CSATRYEQFF. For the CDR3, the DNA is TGCAGTGCTACACGGTATGAGCAGTTCTTC.

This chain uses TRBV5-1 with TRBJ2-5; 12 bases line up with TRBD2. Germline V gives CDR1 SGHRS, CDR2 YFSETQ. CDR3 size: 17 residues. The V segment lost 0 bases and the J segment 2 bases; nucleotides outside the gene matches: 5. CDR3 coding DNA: TGCGCCAGCAGCTTGGGCGGACTAGCGGGACCTCAAGAGACCCAGTACTTC. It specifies CASSLGGLAGPQETQYF.

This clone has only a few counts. In nucleotides, the CDR3 is TGTGCCGGCCAAAAATTAAATGAAAAACTGTTTTTT. It yields the protein CAGQKLNEKLFF. The rearrangement uses TRBV2 and TRBJ1-4; D is unresolved. CDR3 length: 12 residues. Trimming cost V 11 bases and J 5 bases, with 12 bases left between them. CDR1 and CDR2 from the germline V gene are SNHLY and FYNNEI.

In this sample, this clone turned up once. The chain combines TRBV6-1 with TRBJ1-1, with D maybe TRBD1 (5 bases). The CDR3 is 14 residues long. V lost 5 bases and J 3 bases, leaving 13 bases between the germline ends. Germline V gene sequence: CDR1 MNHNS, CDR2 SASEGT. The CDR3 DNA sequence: TGTGCCAGCAGTTATTCAGGGCAGGACACTGAAGCTTTCTTT. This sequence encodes CASSYSGQDTEAFF.

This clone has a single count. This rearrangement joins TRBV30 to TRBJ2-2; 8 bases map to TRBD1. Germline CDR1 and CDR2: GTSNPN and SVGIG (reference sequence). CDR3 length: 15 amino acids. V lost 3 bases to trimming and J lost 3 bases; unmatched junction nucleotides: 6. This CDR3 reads CAWSGTGLYTGELFF. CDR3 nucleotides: TGTGCCTGGAGCGGGACAGGACTTTACACCGGGGAGCTGTTTTTT.

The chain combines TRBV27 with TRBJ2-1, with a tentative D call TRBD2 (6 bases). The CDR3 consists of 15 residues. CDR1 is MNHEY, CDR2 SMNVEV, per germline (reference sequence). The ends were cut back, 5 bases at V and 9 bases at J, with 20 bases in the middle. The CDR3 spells CASSLKAAFGGEQFF. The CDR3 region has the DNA TGTGCCAGCAGTCTAAAAGCCGCATTCGGGGGTGAGCAGTTCTTC.

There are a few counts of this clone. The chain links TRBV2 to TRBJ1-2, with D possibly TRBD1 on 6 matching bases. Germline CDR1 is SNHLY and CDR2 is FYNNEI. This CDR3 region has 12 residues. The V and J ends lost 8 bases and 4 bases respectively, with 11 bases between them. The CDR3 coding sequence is TGTGCCAGCCGGGGGGGCGGCTATGGCTACACCTTC. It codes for CASRGGGYGYTF.

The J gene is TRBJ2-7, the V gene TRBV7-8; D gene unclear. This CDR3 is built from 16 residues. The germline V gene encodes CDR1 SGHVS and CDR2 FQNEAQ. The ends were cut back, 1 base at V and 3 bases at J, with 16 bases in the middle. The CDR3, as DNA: TGTGCCAGCAGCTTAGAGTCAAGTCTACCTGACTACGAGCAGTACTTC. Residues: CASSLESSLPDYEQYF.

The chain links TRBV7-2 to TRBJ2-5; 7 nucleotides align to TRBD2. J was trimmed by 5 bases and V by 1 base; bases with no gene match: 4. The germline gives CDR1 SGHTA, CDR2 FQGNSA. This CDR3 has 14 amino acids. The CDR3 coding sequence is TGTGCCAGCAGCTTAGGACTGGGGGGGGAGACCCAGTACTTC. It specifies CASSLGLGGETQYF.

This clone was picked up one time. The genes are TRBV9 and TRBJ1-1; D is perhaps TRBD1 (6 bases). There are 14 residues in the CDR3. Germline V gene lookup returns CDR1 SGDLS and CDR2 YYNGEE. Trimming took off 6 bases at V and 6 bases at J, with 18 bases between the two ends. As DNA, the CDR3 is TGTGCCAGCACTCCGGGACAAACTGGGGCTGAAGCTTTCTTT. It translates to CASTPGQTGAEAFF.

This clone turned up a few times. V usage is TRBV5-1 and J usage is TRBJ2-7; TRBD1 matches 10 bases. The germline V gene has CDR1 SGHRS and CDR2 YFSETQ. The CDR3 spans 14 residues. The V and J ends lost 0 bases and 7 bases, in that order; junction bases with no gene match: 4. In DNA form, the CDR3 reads TGCGCCAGCAGCTTGGGACAGGGGGCGCTTGAGCAGTACTTC. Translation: CASSLGQGALEQYF.

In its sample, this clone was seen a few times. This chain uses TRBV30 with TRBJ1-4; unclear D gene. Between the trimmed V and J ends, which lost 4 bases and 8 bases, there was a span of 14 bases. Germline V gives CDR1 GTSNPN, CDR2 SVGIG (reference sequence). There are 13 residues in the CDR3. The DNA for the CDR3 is TGTGCCTGGAAAGTCAGTCAGTACGAAAAACTGTTTTTT. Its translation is CAWKVSQYEKLFF.

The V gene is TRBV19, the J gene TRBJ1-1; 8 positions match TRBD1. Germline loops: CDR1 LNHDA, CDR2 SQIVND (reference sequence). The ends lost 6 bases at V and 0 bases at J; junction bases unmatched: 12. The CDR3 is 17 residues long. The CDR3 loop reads CASRQQGGSSMNTEAFF. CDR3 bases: TGTGCCAGTAGACAACAGGGGGGGTCTTCAATGAACACTGAAGCTTTCTTT.